These 21 T cell receptor beta chains were sequenced from one sample in a study of vaccination effects on CD4 cells after COVID-19. Antigens for these TCRs are unknown. Using immunoSEQ multiplex PCR, the repertoire was profiled, and TCRdb retains in-frame clones only, with some absent. The data show fewer than 30,000 clones, roughly 80% seen once. Antigen-specific CD4+ T cells were first expanded with viral peptide pools by the ViraFEST assay and only then sequenced. Investigators separated out CD4+ T cells once 10 days of culture had passed. The participants, recipients of two vaccine doses, got either BNT162b2 or mRNA-1273. The sample was CD4+ T cells from PBMCs cultured with SARS-CoV-2 spike peptides, taken after COVID-19 vaccination. The receptors originated from a human donor who received a COVID-19 vaccine.

There are a few counts of this clone. This sequence joins TRBV7-2 and TRBJ2-7, with D perhaps matching TRBD1 or TRBD2 (5 bases each). Trimming took off 3 bases at V and 0 bases at J, with 18 bases between the two ends. The CDR3 totals 17 residues. In germline, CDR1 is SGHTA, CDR2 FQGNSA. In nucleotides, the CDR3 is TGTGCCAGCAGCTTTCGGGGCAGAATAAAAAGCTCCTACGAGCAGTACTTC. Its translation is CASSFRGRIKSSYEQYF.

The table lists this clone with a few counts. The chain employs TRBV5-4 and TRBJ1-1; 8 bases line up with TRBD1. V lost 7 bases, J lost 0 bases, and 17 bases stayed unmatched. CDR3 length: 18 residues. Germline V gene lookup returns CDR1 SGHNT and CDR2 YYREEE (reference sequence). The CDR3 is CASRGSYRGSNMNTEAFF. DNA of the CDR3: TGTGCCAGCCGGGGGTCTTACAGGGGGAGTAACATGAACACTGAAGCTTTCTTT.

The gene calls are TRBV7-2 and TRBJ2-2, with TRBD2 matching over 10 bases. Looked up from germline, CDR1 is SGHTA and CDR2 is FQGNSA. The junction had 5 bases not matched to a gene; V was cut back by 5 bases and J by 2 bases. This CDR3 is built from 16 residues. CDR3 sequence: CASSPGLATNTGELFF. The CDR3, as DNA: TGTGCCAGCAGCCCGGGACTAGCGACCAACACCGGGGAGCTGTTTTTT.

This clone was detected once. V is TRBV5-5 and J is TRBJ1-1; a possible D gene is TRBD1 (6 bases). From germline, CDR1 is SGHKS and CDR2 YYEKEE (reference sequence). V gave up 4 bases and J gave up 0 bases, with 19 bases separating them. The CDR3 is made up of 17 amino acids. The CDR3 nucleotides read TGTGCCAGCAGCCCACGACACAGGGTCCCCATGAACACTGAAGCTTTCTTT. This sequence encodes CASSPRHRVPMNTEAFF.

The chain has TRBV5-1 and TRBJ1-3, with TRBD1 as a possible D gene (6 bases). The V end lost 0 bases, the J end lost 1 base, and 17 bases lay between the germline ends. This CDR3 is 18 amino acids long. Per the germline V gene, CDR1 is SGHRS and CDR2 is YFSETQ. The CDR3 coding sequence is TGCGCCAGCAGCTTGGCCCCTGGTGGGGGCGGATCTGGAAACACCATATATTTT. It codes for CASSLAPGGGGSGNTIYF.

This clone appeared a few times. The chain recombines TRBV6-5 with TRBJ2-7; weak D call: TRBD2 (6 bases). Germline CDR1 and CDR2: MNHEY and SVGAGI. V was trimmed by 7 bases and J by 6 bases, leaving 19 bases between them. The CDR3 has 14 residues. As DNA, the CDR3 is TGTGCCAGCACCCGGACTACTATAATCGGCGAGCAGTACTTC. Amino acid sequence: CASTRTTIIGEQYF.

This chain joins TRBV6-5 and TRBJ2-1; 10 bases fit TRBD2. This CDR3 region has 15 residues. Trimming cost V 6 bases and J 10 bases; bases outside gene matches: 12. The germline CDR1 and CDR2 sequences are MNHEY and SVGAGI. The CDR3 loop reads CASRLASGRVQEQFF. As DNA, the CDR3 is TGTGCCAGCAGACTAGCTAGCGGGAGAGTACAGGAGCAGTTCTTC.

The chain carries TRBV3-1 (or the pseudogene TRBV3-2) and TRBJ1-2; D remains ambiguous. Trimming removed 0 bases from V and 3 bases from J, with 11 bases in between. Looked up from germline, CDR1 is LGHDT and CDR2 is YNNKEL (reference sequence). The CDR3 has 15 amino acids. The CDR3 DNA follows: TGTGCCAGCAGCCAAGACGTAGGCCGCGACTATGGCTACACCTTC. Translating gives CASSQDVGRDYGYTF.

This chain connects TRBV18 to TRBJ2-1, with D possibly being TRBD1 (6 bases). V lost 1 base, J lost 8 bases, and 9 bases lay in between. The CDR3 sequence is 13 residues long. Germline loops: CDR1 KGHSH, CDR2 LQKENI. The CDR3 loop is CASSPRGRDEQFF. As DNA, the CDR3 is TGTGCCAGCTCACCACGGGGGCGCGATGAGCAGTTCTTC.

The chain carries TRBV18 and TRBJ2-5; D might be TRBD1 or TRBD2, each matching 5 bases. Germline loops: CDR1 KGHSH, CDR2 LQKENI. This CDR3 is 16 amino acids long. The germline V and J ends were trimmed by 2 bases and 5 bases, with 18 bases remaining between them. DNA of the CDR3: TGTGCCAGCTCACCATCCAGGCAGGGAGTTCGTGAGACCCAGTACTTC. Residues: CASSPSRQGVRETQYF.

The chain carries TRBV11-2 and TRBJ1-5, with D possibly TRBD1 on 6 matching bases. The CDR3 extends over 13 amino acids. Germline V gene data show CDR1 as SGHAT and CDR2 as FQNNGV. With 0 bases removed from V and 6 bases from J, the gap between germline ends came to 6 bases. CDR3 bases: TGTGCCAGCAGCTTAGACAGGGGTCAGCCCCAGCATTTT. Protein sequence: CASSLDRGQPQHF.

The rearrangement joins TRBV5-5 to TRBJ1-3; tentative D call: TRBD1 (6 bases). Deletions cut 0 bases from V and 0 bases from J, with 10 bases between. This CDR3 contains 16 residues. Germline V gene lookup returns CDR1 SGHKS and CDR2 YYEKEE (reference sequence). CDR3 sequence (DNA): TGTGCCAGCAGCTTGGTTGGACAGCTCTCTGGAAACACCATATATTTT. This codes for CASSLVGQLSGNTIYF.

This chain links TRBV13 with TRBJ2-7; 8 bases match TRBD1. The V gene end was trimmed by 6 bases and the J gene end by 1 base; junction bases not matched to a gene: 8. From germline, CDR1 is PRHDT and CDR2 FYEKMQ (reference sequence). The CDR3 sequence is 15 residues long. The CDR3 DNA follows: TGTGCCAGCAGTAATAGCAGGACAGGGTCCTACGAGCAGTACTTC. It yields the protein CASSNSRTGSYEQYF.

The V and J genes are TRBV7-9 and TRBJ2-7; D remains unclear. The ends were cut back, 2 bases at V and 1 base at J, with 12 bases in the middle. Germline CDR1 reads SEHNR; CDR2 reads FQNEAQ (reference sequence). This CDR3 is built from 15 residues. CDR3: CASSLWQGTSYEQYF. CDR3 coding DNA: TGTGCCAGCAGCTTATGGCAAGGTACTTCCTACGAGCAGTACTTC.

This clone was counted only a few times. The chain couples TRBV19 to TRBJ1-1, with a weak D call TRBD1 (5 bases). CDR1 and CDR2 from the germline V gene are LNHDA and SQIVND (reference sequence). V lost 3 bases and J 2 bases, leaving 7 bases between the germline ends. The CDR3 covers 13 residues. Here the CDR3 DNA reads TGTGCCAGTAGTATCGACAGCAACACTGAAGCTTTCTTT. Its protein product is CASSIDSNTEAFF.

DNA of the CDR3: TGTGCCAGCAGCCCGGCCAGTCACTCCTACGAGCAGTACTTC. It is translated as CASSPASHSYEQYF. The rearrangement links TRBV12-1 to TRBJ2-7. TRBV12-1 has pseudogene status. The CDR3 extends over 14 amino acids.

The chain employs TRBV5-1 and TRBJ2-7; 9 bases line up with TRBD1. V lost 0 bases and J lost 0; bases outside the gene matches: 7. CDR1 SGHRS and CDR2 YFSETQ come from the germline V gene. The CDR3 extends over 17 amino acids. Written as DNA, the CDR3 is TGCGCCAGCAGCTTGGGAACTACAGGGGGCTTCTCCTACGAGCAGTACTTC. It is translated as CASSLGTTGGFSYEQYF.

The rearrangement joins TRBV25-1 to TRBJ2-5; 8 nucleotides align to TRBD1. Germline V gene data show CDR1 as MGHDK and CDR2 as SYGVNS. The CDR3 is 16 residues long. The ends lost 6 bases at V and 4 bases at J; junction bases unmatched: 13. The CDR3 sequence: CASSLKILDRAETQYF. The CDR3 DNA reads as TGTGCCAGCAGCTTAAAAATTCTGGACAGGGCAGAGACCCAGTACTTC.

The chain employs TRBV7-9 and TRBJ1-2, with D maybe TRBD1 (5 bases). Trimming removed 5 bases from V and 3 bases from J, with 13 bases in between. The CDR3 has 14 residues. Germline values: CDR1 SEHNR, CDR2 FQNEAQ (reference sequence). The CDR3 DNA sequence: TGTGCCAGCAGCCCAGGGACCGACGACTATGGCTACACCTTC. This encodes CASSPGTDDYGYTF. Supplemented by reference TRBV7-9 and TRBJ1-2, the full variable domain reads DTGVSQNPRHKITKRGQNVTFRCDPISEHNRLYWYRQTLGQGPEFLTYFQNEAQLEKSRLLSDRFSAERPKGSFSTLEIQRTEQGDSAMYLCASSPGTDDYGYTFGSGTRLTVV.

The chain carries TRBV11-3 and TRBJ2-3, with 9 bases that match TRBD2. CDR1 is SGHNT, CDR2 YENEEA, per germline. The CDR3 has 16 residues. J lost 2 bases, V lost 1 base, and 4 bases had no gene match. For the CDR3, the DNA is TGTGCCAGCAGCTTAGTTCTAGCGGGACCCACAGATACGCAGTATTTT. It codes for CASSLVLAGPTDTQYF.

The genes are TRBV20-1 and TRBJ1-2; the D gene is possibly TRBD1 (5 bases). Looked up from germline, CDR1 is DFQATT and CDR2 is SNEGSKA (reference sequence). This CDR3 spans 11 amino acids. The CDR3 here is CSYGGNYGYTF. DNA for the CDR3: TGCAGCTATGGGGGGAACTATGGCTACACCTTC.